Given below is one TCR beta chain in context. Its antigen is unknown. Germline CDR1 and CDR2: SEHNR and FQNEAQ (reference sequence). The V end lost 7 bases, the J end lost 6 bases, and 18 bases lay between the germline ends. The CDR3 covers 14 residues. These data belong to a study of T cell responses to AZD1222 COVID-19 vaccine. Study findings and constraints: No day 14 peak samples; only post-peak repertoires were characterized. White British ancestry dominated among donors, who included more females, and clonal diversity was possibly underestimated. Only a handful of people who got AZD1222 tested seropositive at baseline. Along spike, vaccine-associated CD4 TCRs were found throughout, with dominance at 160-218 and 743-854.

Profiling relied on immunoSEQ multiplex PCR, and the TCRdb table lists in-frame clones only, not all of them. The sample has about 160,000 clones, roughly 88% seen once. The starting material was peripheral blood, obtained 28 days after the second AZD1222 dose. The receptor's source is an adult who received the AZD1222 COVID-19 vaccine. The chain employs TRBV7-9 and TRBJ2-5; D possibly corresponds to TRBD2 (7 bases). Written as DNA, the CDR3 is TGTGCCAGCACCAAAGGGGGGGGCTTAAAGACCCAGTACTTC. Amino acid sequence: CASTKGGGLKTQYF.